A selection of T cell receptor beta chains follows, all from one sample in a study of control samples from healthy donors and cancer patients. Assay used: immunoSEQ multiplex PCR; TCRdb lists only in-frame clones, some missing. The sample contains 100,000 to 150,000 clones, more than 85% of which appear only once. The sample comprised PBMCs. These receptors all come from a man aged 45-65 years with head and neck cancer. CDR3s include the opening cysteine and the closing phenylalanine or tryptophan. A D gene is named only where the DNA matches it firmly. Where a row states a size, it is once, few, many or the class of an expanded clone; other rows omit it.

>TRBV28|once|.|TRBJ1-5
TGTGCCAGCACTTTTTATGGTATAGATTTCGTTAGCAATCAGCCCCAGCATTTT
CASTFYGIDFVSNQPQHF
>TRBV9|.|TRBD1|TRBJ2-5
TGTGCCAGCAGCGTAGAGGCAGGGGGTGGACAAGAGACCCAGTACTTC
CASSVEAGGGQETQYF
>TRBV9|.|.|TRBJ2-5
TGTGCCAGCAGCGTAGACCCCAGGAGCCAAGAGACCCAGTACTTC
CASSVDPRSQETQYF
>TRBV6-1|.|.|TRBJ1-3
TGTGCCAGCAGTGAACAGGGTCCCATATATTTT
CASSEQGPIYF
>TRBV5-6|.|TRBD1|TRBJ2-7
TGTGCCAGCAGCCCAGGGACAGGCGCCTACGAGCAGTACTTC
CASSPGTGAYEQYF
>TRBV11-2|.|TRBD1|TRBJ2-5
TGTGCCAGCAGTCTCCTACCTAGGCGTGACAGGGGTCAAGAGACCCAGTACTTC
CASSLLPRRDRGQETQYF
>TRBV11-2|once|.|TRBJ2-1
TGTGCCAGCAGCCCAAAGTCCCGGCTTGAGCAGTTCTTC
CASSPKSRLEQFF
>TRBV4-2|.|.|TRBJ1-6
TGTGCCAGCAGCCAATTTTCCGGGGGGCTTACCTATAATTCACCCCTCCACTTT
CASSQFSGGLTYNSPLHF
>TRBV28|.|.|TRBJ1-2
TGTGCCAGCAGTTTACGGACCTATGGCTACACCTTC
CASSLRTYGYTF
>TRBV13|.|TRBD1|TRBJ2-3
TGTGCCAGCAGATTGACAGGGTCAGATACGCAGTATTTT
CASRLTGSDTQYF
>TRBV30|.|.|TRBJ2-1
TGTGCCTGGAGGGCGAATAGCGTCTACAATGAGCAGTTCTTC
CAWRANSVYNEQFF
>TRBV5-4|once|.|TRBJ1-6
TGTGCCAGCAGCTTGGTCGGCTCTAGGGGCCTATCACCCCTCCATTTT
CASSLVGSRGLSPLHF
>TRBV7-2|.|.|TRBJ2-5
TGTGCCAGCAGCATGGTCGCAGAGACCCAGTACTTC
CASSMVAETQYF
>TRBV19|.|.|TRBJ2-6
TGTGCCAGTAGTACCCCGGGGACCGGGGCCAACGTCCTGACTTTC
CASSTPGTGANVLTF
>TRBV7-2|.|.|TRBJ2-5
TGTGCCAGCAGCTTATTGGGCGCGACAGATGCTCAAGAGACCCAGTACTTC
CASSLLGATDAQETQYF
>TRBV6-5|.|.|TRBJ1-1
TGTGCCAGCAGTTATATGAACTTAGCTTTCTTT
CASSYMNLAFF
>TRBV6-2/TRBV6-3|.|.|TRBJ1-1
TGTGCCAGCAGTTACTCGAGGGAAGGCAGAACTCGGCGATTCACTGAAGCTTTCTTT
CASSYSREGRTRRFTEAFF
>TRBV7-9|.|.|TRBJ2-3
TGTGCCAGCAGCTTAGAAATGAGGGATACGCAGTATTTT
CASSLEMRDTQYF
>TRBV30|.|.|TRBJ1-5
TGTGCCTGGAGTCGAGGTTTCGGGCAGCCCCAGCATTTT
CAWSRGFGQPQHF
>TRBV18|.|.|TRBJ1-5
TGTGCCAGCTCACGCGGGGAGGGCATCAATCAGCCCCAGCATTTT
CASSRGEGINQPQHF